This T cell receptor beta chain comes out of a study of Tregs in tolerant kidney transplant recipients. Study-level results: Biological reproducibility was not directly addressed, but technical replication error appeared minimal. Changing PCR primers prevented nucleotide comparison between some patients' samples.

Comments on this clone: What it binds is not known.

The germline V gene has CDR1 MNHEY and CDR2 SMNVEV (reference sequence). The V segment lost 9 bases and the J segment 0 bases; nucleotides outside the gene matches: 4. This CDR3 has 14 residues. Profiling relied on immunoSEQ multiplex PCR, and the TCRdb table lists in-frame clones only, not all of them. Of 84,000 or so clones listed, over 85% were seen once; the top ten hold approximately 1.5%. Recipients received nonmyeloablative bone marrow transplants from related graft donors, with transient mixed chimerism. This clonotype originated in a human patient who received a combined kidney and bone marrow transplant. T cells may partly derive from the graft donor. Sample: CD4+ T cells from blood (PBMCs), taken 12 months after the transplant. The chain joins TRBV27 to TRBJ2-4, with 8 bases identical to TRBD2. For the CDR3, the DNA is TGTGCCAGATTAGCGGGACTAGCCAAAAACATTCAGTACTTC. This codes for CARLAGLAKNIQYF.